The T cell receptor (beta chain) described here comes from a study of blood T cells in healthy people across ages. This clonotype was counted at least ten times. As yet, its antigen is unknown. Alongside a J-beta primer mix, a sample-barcoded 5' primer served in a second PCR lasting about 6 to 12 cycles. TCRdb reprocessed the 5' RACE reads with MiXCR, giving one entry per CDR3 protein. This table holds 600,000 to 800,000 distinct CDR3 sequences, about 51% found once. Investigators took roughly 10 milliliters of peripheral blood from every donor. Per sample, at least 6 micrograms of total RNA were extracted. Study results and caveats: It was the long-lived donors that had more naive CD4+ cells and higher diversity than aged donors.

The receptor's source is a woman aged 80 or older in good health. Sequencing used blood.

The CDR3 DNA sequence: TGCAGTGCCACGCGACAGGGGCTATTAGGTGAGCAGTTCTTC. It codes for CSATRQGLLGEQFF. This rearrangement joins TRBV20-1 to TRBJ2-1; TRBD1 agrees at 8 bases. Germline CDR1 DFQATT, CDR2 SNEGSKA (reference sequence). Trimming removed 6 bases from V and 9 bases from J; junction bases left unmatched: 13. The CDR3 consists of 14 residues.